One and the same sample provided the 27 T cell receptor beta chains below, sequenced in a study of T-cell memory formation after mild COVID-19. TCRdb called the 5' RACE reads again in MiXCR, with one record for every CDR3 protein. The sample records 190,000 or so distinct CDR3 sequences, roughly a fifth being singletons. The sequenced sample was PBMCs or a T cell subset sorted from them (not recorded which). The receptors were gathered from an adult woman who had mild COVID-19 (a few samples of this study predate the infection). Cell type and time point are not known.

This clonotype was found a few times. This chain joins TRBV4-1 and TRBJ1-2; TRBD1 is a possible D gene (5 bases). The CDR3 is 12 amino acids. Trimming shortened V by 4 bases and J by 6 bases, and 9 bases separated the two germline ends. Germline-derived CDR1 and CDR2 are MGHRA and YSYEKL. The CDR3 protein is CASSPTGHGYTF. The CDR3 DNA sequence: TGCGCCAGCAGCCCTACGGGACATGGCTACACCTTC.

This sequence joins TRBV9 and TRBJ2-1; 9 bases fit TRBD1. CDR1 is SGDLS, CDR2 YYNGEE, per germline. The CDR3 consists of 18 residues. V was pared by 4 bases and J by 8 bases, with 19 bases of the junction left unmatched. The DNA of the CDR3 is TGTGCCAGCAGCCTCCGAGTCCACAGGGGGCTTAGCGGAGATGAGCAGTTCTTC. This codes for CASSLRVHRGLSGDEQFF.

The chain recombines TRBV20-1 with TRBJ2-3, with no clear D. The CDR3 spans 15 residues. Germline V CDR1 and CDR2: DFQATT, SNEGSKA (reference sequence). Trimming took off 5 bases at V and 3 bases at J, with 18 bases between the two ends. The CDR3 DNA reads as TGCAGTGCTCGGACCGTAGGAAGGCCGACAGATACGCAGTATTTT. Protein: CSARTVGRPTDTQYF.

This chain links TRBV2 with TRBJ2-7; D perhaps matches TRBD1 (6 bases). The germline V gene encodes CDR1 SNHLY and CDR2 FYNNEI. The CDR3 covers 14 residues. Trimming took 3 bases from V and 3 from J, leaving 12 bases between them. For the CDR3, the DNA is TGTGCCAGCAGTGAGTCCGGACAGATCTACGAGCAGTACTTC. The encoded protein is CASSESGQIYEQYF. Complete variable domain (other parts from reference TRBV2 and TRBJ2-7): EPEVTQTPSHQVTQMGQEVILRCVPISNHLYFYWYRQILGQKVEFLVSFYNNEISEKSEIFDDQFSVERPDGSNFTLKIRSTKLEDSAMYFCASSESGQIYEQYFGPGTRLTVT.

The rearrangement links TRBV4-1 to TRBJ2-2; no firm D call. In germline, CDR1 is MGHRA, CDR2 YSYEKL. Trimming shortened V by 1 base and J by 3 bases, and 6 bases separated the two germline ends. The CDR3 spans 14 residues. The CDR3 here is CASSQGQDTGELFF. CDR3 DNA: TGCGCCAGCAGCCAAGGGCAGGACACCGGGGAGCTGTTTTTT.

This clonotype was seen more than once but under ten times. The rearrangement joins TRBV12-3 or TRBV12-4 to TRBJ2-1; no clear D gene. The length of the CDR3 is 11 residues. V was pared by 7 bases and J by 8 bases, with 9 bases between. The chain's CDR3 is CASTHRDEQFF. CDR3 bases: TGTGCCAGCACCCATCGCGATGAGCAGTTCTTC.

This clonotype appeared a few times. This sequence joins TRBV19 and TRBJ2-7; the D gene is possibly TRBD2 (6 bases). The CDR3 runs to 15 residues. Deletions cut 3 bases from V and 4 bases from J, with 16 bases between. The germline V gene encodes CDR1 LNHDA and CDR2 SQIVND (reference sequence). The CDR3 is CASSISSRGEYEQYF. In DNA form, the CDR3 reads TGTGCCAGTAGTATCTCTTCGCGCGGGGAGTACGAGCAGTACTTC.

This clonotype showed up many times. This chain links TRBV20-1 with TRBJ2-1; possibly TRBD2 for D (6 bases). The CDR3 totals 14 residues. Germline CDR1 is DFQATT and CDR2 is SNEGSKA (reference sequence). V was cut by 0 bases and J by 4 bases, with 10 bases left in between. Written as DNA, the CDR3 is TGCAGTGCTAGAGATTTGCGGGGATACAATGAGCAGTTCTTC. Amino acids: CSARDLRGYNEQFF.

The chain links TRBV4-1 to TRBJ1-5; D is unresolved. The CDR3 spans 15 residues. Trimming shortened V by 0 bases and J by 4 bases, and 10 bases separated the two germline ends. Germline V CDR1 and CDR2: MGHRA, YSYEKL. The CDR3 here is CASSQDIGRNQPQHF. CDR3 nucleotides: TGCGCCAGCAGCCAAGATATAGGCAGAAATCAGCCCCAGCATTTT.

There are a few counts of this clonotype. The rearrangement links TRBV4-1 to TRBJ2-5; D may correspond to TRBD1 or TRBD2 (5 bases each). V dropped 0 bases and J dropped 2 bases, with 10 bases sitting between them. Germline CDR1 MGHRA, CDR2 YSYEKL. This CDR3 is built from 15 residues. The CDR3: CASSQDPGPQETQYF. CDR3 DNA sequence: TGCGCCAGCAGCCAAGATCCGGGGCCTCAAGAGACCCAGTACTTC.

The CDR3 reads CASSPPAQQETQYF. In DNA form, the CDR3 reads TGTGCCAGCTCACCACCGGCACAGCAAGAGACCCAGTACTTC. The chain combines TRBV18 with TRBJ2-5, with D unclear. The CDR3 is 14 residues long. V lost 0 bases, J lost 2 bases, and 7 bases lay in between. The germline CDR1 and CDR2 sequences are KGHSH and LQKENI.

This chain links TRBV29-1 with TRBJ1-2; D gene unclear. The CDR3 consists of 13 residues. V was shortened by 5 bases and J by 7 bases, with 17 bases between the two germline ends. Per germline, CDR1 SQVTM and CDR2 ANQGSEA. This CDR3 reads CSVTSPQASGYTF. CDR3 DNA sequence: TGCAGCGTTACTAGTCCACAAGCATCTGGCTACACCTTC.

This clonotype was found a few times. This sequence joins TRBV7-9 and TRBJ2-2; TRBD2 aligns across 10 bases. The V gene's germline CDR1 is SEHNR and CDR2 FQNEAQ (reference sequence). The CDR3 totals 16 residues. The trim removed 5 bases at V and 1 base at J, leaving 4 bases unmatched. CDR3 loop: CASSPRLAGNTGELFF. CDR3 coding DNA: TGTGCCAGCAGCCCTAGACTAGCGGGGAACACCGGGGAGCTGTTTTTT. Supplemented by reference TRBV7-9 and TRBJ2-2, the full variable domain reads DTGVSQNPRHKITKRGQNVTFRCDPISEHNRLYWYRQTLGQGPEFLTYFQNEAQLEKSRLLSDRFSAERPKGSFSTLEIQRTEQGDSAMYLCASSPRLAGNTGELFFGEGSRLTVL.

With regard to this clonotype: Germline and junction disagree at one end, which may indicate a read error. CDR3 bases: TGCGACAGCAGCTTGGTAGCGGGGTATGAGCAGTTCTTC. It is translated as CDSSLVAGYEQFF. The chain employs TRBV5-1 and TRBJ2-1, with 8 bases matching TRBD2. CDR3 length equals 13 residues. Germline-derived CDR1 and CDR2 are SGHRS and YFSETQ.

This clonotype was detected a few times. This chain links TRBV2 with TRBJ2-7; D is uncertain. The CDR3 extends over 12 amino acids. Per the germline V gene, CDR1 is SNHLY and CDR2 is FYNNEI. The ends were cut back, 8 bases at V and 7 bases at J, with 15 bases in the middle. The CDR3 sequence: CASGVPDPEQYF. Written as DNA, the CDR3 is TGTGCCAGCGGAGTCCCAGACCCGGAGCAGTACTTC.

This clonotype appeared a few times. This chain joins TRBV3-1 and TRBJ2-1; 15 positions agree with TRBD2. Losses at the gene ends were 1 base for V and 8 bases for J; bases not matched to a gene: 3. This CDR3 contains 16 residues. The germline V gene has CDR1 LGHDT and CDR2 YNNKEL (reference sequence). The DNA of the CDR3 is TGTGCCAGCAGCCAAGCCGGGACTAGCGGGAGGTATGAGCAGTTCTTC. It encodes CASSQAGTSGRYEQFF.

V is TRBV7-3 and J is TRBJ2-3; 10 nucleotides line up with TRBD2. The CDR3 covers 16 residues. The germline gives CDR1 SGHTA, CDR2 FQGTGA. With 2 bases clipped from V and 2 bases from J, the junction kept 4 bases outside the gene matches. The CDR3 region is CASSLGSGGPTDTQYF. The CDR3 DNA reads as TGTGCCAGCAGCTTAGGTAGCGGGGGGCCCACAGATACGCAGTATTTT.

The chain couples TRBV24-1 to TRBJ2-5; either TRBD1 or TRBD2 may supply D (6 bases each). The CDR3 contains 15 residues. V was cut by 6 bases and J by 0 bases, with 13 bases left in between. CDR1 and CDR2 from the germline V gene are KGHDR and SFDVKD. CDR3 in amino acids: CATSPKGGYQETQYF. CDR3 in DNA: TGTGCCACCAGTCCGAAGGGGGGCTACCAAGAGACCCAGTACTTC.

This clonotype was seen only a few times. The V gene is TRBV4-1, the J gene TRBJ1-1; D may be TRBD1 (5 bases). Trimming pared 2 bases from V and 3 bases from J, leaving 10 bases between. The CDR3 runs 14 residues. Germline CDR1 reads MGHRA; CDR2 reads YSYEKL. DNA for the CDR3: TGCGCCAGCAGCCAACGGGGCATGGACACTGAAGCTTTCTTT. As protein: CASSQRGMDTEAFF.

The rearrangement links TRBV6-5 to TRBJ2-1, with D perhaps matching TRBD1 or TRBD2 (5 bases each). Per the germline V gene, CDR1 is MNHEY and CDR2 is SVGAGI. V was shortened by 2 bases and J by 6 bases, with 14 bases between the two germline ends. The length of the CDR3 is 15 residues. CDR3 region: CASSYGGPSPNEQFF. For the CDR3, the DNA is TGTGCCAGCAGTTACGGGGGTCCAAGTCCCAATGAGCAGTTCTTC.

The genes are TRBV9 and TRBJ1-4, with 7 nucleotides matching TRBD1. CDR1 and CDR2 (germline): SGDLS, YYNGEE. The CDR3 extends over 14 amino acids. With V trimmed by 0 bases and J by 8 bases, 4 bases remained unmatched. CDR3 sequence: CASSVEGAGEKLFF. The CDR3 coding sequence is TGTGCCAGCAGCGTAGAGGGGGCAGGGGAAAAACTGTTTTTT.

The chain joins TRBV7-2 to TRBJ2-5; 10 bases match TRBD2. This CDR3 contains 15 residues. The V gene's germline CDR1 is SGHTA and CDR2 FQGNSA. Germline trimming cut 3 bases from V and 5 bases from J; bases unmatched to any gene: 6. CDR3: CASSFLAGDSETQYF. The CDR3 region has the DNA TGTGCCAGCAGCTTCCTAGCGGGAGATTCGGAGACCCAGTACTTC.

This clonotype came up a few times. V usage is TRBV5-1 and J usage is TRBJ2-7; 9 bases are shared with TRBD1. The germline V gene has CDR1 SGHRS and CDR2 YFSETQ. The CDR3 is 16 amino acids. Trimming took 3 bases from V and 6 from J; bases not matched to a gene: 13. CDR3 in amino acids: CASSSTDRGSWSEQYF. The CDR3 nucleotides are TGCGCCAGCAGCTCCACGGACAGGGGATCATGGTCCGAGCAGTACTTC.

In this sample, this clonotype turned up a few times. This chain uses TRBV7-6 with TRBJ2-3; D possibly corresponds to TRBD1 (5 bases). Germline CDR1 reads SGHVS; CDR2 reads FNYEAQ. V shed 5 bases and J shed 0 bases, with 15 bases lying between them. This CDR3 spans 16 amino acids. CDR3 coding DNA: TGTGCCAGCAGCCGACAGTGGACCTCTAGCACAGATACGCAGTATTTT. Residues: CASSRQWTSSTDTQYF.

This clonotype has more than one count but fewer than ten. The chain uses TRBV29-1 and TRBJ2-7, with D perhaps TRBD1 or TRBD2 (5 bases each). V lost 2 bases and J 3 bases, leaving 14 bases between the germline ends. The length of the CDR3 is 14 residues. Germline CDR1 and CDR2: SQVTM and ANQGSEA. In DNA form, the CDR3 reads TGCAGCGTTGAATCGGGACGAGGAGTCTACGAGCAGTACTTC. Its protein is CSVESGRGVYEQYF.

This clonotype was counted only a few times. The rearrangement joins TRBV24-1 to TRBJ2-1, with 7 bases that match TRBD2. V lost 5 bases and J lost 1; bases outside the gene matches: 4. The CDR3 spans 15 residues. Germline-derived CDR1 and CDR2 are KGHDR and SFDVKD. CDR3 DNA: TGTGCCACCAGTGGAACCGGGAGGTCCTACAATGAGCAGTTCTTC. Translating it yields CATSGTGRSYNEQFF.

The table lists this clonotype with a few counts. The CDR3 spells CSARNSYEKLFF. The CDR3 DNA sequence: TGCAGTGCTAGAAACAGCTATGAAAAACTGTTTTTT. This sequence joins TRBV20-1 and TRBJ1-4; D is ambiguous. The germline CDR1 and CDR2 sequences are DFQATT and SNEGSKA (reference sequence). V lost 2 bases, J lost 6 bases, and 7 bases lay in between. The CDR3 contains 12 residues.